This TCR beta chain is from a study of early T cells in non-severe SARS-CoV-2 infection. Study-wide context: Bulk RNA isolated from unsorted whole blood underwent sequencing; chains were not paired.

Germline V gene data show CDR1 as LGHDT and CDR2 as YNNKEL (reference sequence). This CDR3 is built from 16 residues. The ends lost 11 bases at V and 2 bases at J; junction bases unmatched: 15. One entry per CDR3 protein results from TCRdb running MiXCR on the 5' RACE reads. The top ten hold around 3.8% of the sample, which has around 70,000 distinct CDR3 sequences, 12% seen once. This clonotype originated in an adult who was a healthcare worker with PCR-confirmed SARS-CoV-2 infection or an uninfected control (not recorded which). The V and J genes are TRBV3-1 and TRBJ2-3, with 8 bases identical to TRBD2. Source material: whole blood. The DNA for the CDR3 is TGTGCCGGCACTCGAGGGGTAGCGGGGAACACAGATACGCAGTATTTT. This gives the protein CAGTRGVAGNTDTQYF.